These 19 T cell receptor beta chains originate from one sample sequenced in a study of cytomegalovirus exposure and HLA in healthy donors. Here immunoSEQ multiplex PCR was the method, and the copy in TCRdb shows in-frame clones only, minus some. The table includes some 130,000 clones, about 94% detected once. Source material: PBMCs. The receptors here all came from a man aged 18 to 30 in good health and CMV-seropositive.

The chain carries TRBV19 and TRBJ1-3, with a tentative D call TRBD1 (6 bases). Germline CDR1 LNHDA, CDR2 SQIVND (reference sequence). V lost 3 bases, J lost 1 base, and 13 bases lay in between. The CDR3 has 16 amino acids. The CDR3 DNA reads TGTGCCAGTAGTATCGGGTCACAGGGATCTGGAAACACCATATATTTT. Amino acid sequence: CASSIGSQGSGNTIYF.

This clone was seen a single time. CDR3 region: CSVYPSSGETQYF. CDR3 DNA: TGCAGCGTTTACCCAAGTAGCGGAGAGACCCAGTACTTC. The genes are TRBV29-1 and TRBJ2-5; D might be TRBD2 (6 bases). The ends were cut back, 5 bases at V and 4 bases at J, with 14 bases in the middle. The CDR3 length is 13 residues. Germline values: CDR1 SQVTM, CDR2 ANQGSEA.

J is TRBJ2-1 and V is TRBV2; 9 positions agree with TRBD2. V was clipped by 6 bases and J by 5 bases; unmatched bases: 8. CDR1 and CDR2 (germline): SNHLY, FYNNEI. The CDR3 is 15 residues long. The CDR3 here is CASRPTSGSHNEQFF. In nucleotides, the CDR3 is TGTGCCAGCAGGCCCACTAGCGGGTCCCACAATGAGCAGTTCTTC.

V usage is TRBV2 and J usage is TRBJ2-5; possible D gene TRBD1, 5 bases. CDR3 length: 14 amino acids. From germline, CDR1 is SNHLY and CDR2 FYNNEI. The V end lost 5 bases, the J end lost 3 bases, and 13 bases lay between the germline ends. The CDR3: CASSRLLGEETQYF. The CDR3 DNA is TGTGCCAGCAGTCGCCTTTTAGGGGAAGAGACCCAGTACTTC. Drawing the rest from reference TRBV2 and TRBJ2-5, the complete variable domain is EPEVTQTPSHQVTQMGQEVILRCVPISNHLYFYWYRQILGQKVEFLVSFYNNEISEKSEIFDDQFSVERPDGSNFTLKIRSTKLEDSAMYFCASSRLLGEETQYFGPGTRLLVL.

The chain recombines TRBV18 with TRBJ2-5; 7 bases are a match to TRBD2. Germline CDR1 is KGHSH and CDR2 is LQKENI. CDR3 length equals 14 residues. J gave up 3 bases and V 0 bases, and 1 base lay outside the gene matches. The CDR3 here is CASSPPLAEETQYF. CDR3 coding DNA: TGTGCCAGCTCACCACCCCTAGCGGAAGAGACCCAGTACTTC. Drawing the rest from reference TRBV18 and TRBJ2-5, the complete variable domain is NAGVMQNPRHLVRRRGQEARLRCSPMKGHSHVYWYRQLPEEGLKFMVYLQKENIIDESGMPKERFSAEFPKEGPSILRIQQVVRGDSAAYFCASSPPLAEETQYFGPGTRLLVL.

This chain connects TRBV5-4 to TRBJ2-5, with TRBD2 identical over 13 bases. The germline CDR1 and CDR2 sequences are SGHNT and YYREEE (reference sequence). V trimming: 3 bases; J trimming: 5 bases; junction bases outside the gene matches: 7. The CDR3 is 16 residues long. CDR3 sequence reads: CASSSRTSGSIETQYF. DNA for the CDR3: TGTGCCAGCAGCTCACGGACTAGCGGGAGTATTGAGACCCAGTACTTC.

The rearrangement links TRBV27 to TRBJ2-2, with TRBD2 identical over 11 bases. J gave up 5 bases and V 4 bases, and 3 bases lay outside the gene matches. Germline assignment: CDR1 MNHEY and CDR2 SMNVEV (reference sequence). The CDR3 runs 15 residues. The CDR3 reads CASSSGLAGTGELFF. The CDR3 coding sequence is TGTGCCAGCAGTTCTGGACTAGCGGGTACCGGGGAGCTGTTTTTT.

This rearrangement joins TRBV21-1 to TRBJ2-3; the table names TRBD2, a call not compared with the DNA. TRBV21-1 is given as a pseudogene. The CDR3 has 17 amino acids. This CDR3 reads CASSKVGGESSTDTQYF. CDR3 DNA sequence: TGTGCCAGCAGCAAAGTGGGGGGGGAATCTAGCACAGATACGCAGTATTTT.

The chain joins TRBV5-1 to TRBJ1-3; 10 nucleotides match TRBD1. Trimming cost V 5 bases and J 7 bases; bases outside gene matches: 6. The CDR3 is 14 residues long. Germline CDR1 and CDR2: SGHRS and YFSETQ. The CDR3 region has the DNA TGCGCCAGCAGGAGCCGGGACAGGGGTAACACCATATATTTT. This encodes CASRSRDRGNTIYF.

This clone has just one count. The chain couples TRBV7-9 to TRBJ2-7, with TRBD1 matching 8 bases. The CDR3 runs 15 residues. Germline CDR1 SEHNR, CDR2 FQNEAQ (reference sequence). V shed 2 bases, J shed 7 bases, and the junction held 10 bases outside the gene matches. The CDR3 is CASSLLGQGWREQYF. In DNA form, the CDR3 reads TGTGCCAGCAGCTTACTCGGACAGGGATGGAGGGAGCAGTACTTC.

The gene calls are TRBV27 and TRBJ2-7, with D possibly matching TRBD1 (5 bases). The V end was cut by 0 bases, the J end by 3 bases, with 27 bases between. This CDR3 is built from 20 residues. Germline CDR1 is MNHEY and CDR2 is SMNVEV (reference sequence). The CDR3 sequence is CASSLSMPLYPMGPLYEQYF. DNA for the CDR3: TGTGCCAGCAGTTTATCGATGCCACTCTATCCCATGGGGCCCCTCTACGAGCAGTACTTC.

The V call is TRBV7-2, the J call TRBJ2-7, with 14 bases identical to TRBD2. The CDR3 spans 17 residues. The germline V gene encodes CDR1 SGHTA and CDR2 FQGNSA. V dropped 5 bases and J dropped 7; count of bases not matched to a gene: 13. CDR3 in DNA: TGTGCCAGCAGCCGACGCGTCGGACTAGCGGGAGGAGGTGAGCAGTACTTC. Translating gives CASSRRVGLAGGGEQYF.

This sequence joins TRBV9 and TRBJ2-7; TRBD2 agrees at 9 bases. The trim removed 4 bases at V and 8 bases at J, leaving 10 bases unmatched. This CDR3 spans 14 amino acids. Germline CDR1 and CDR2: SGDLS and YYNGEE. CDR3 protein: CASSKAGGQGQQYF. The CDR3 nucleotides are TGTGCCAGCAGCAAAGCGGGGGGCCAGGGTCAGCAGTACTTC.

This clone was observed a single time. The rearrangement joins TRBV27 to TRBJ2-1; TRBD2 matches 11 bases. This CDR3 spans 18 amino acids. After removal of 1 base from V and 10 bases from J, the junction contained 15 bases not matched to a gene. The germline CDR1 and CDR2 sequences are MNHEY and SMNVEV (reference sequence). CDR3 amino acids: CASSLLGPGTSGRPEQFF. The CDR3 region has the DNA TGTGCCAGCAGTTTATTGGGGCCCGGGACTAGCGGCCGCCCAGAGCAGTTCTTC.

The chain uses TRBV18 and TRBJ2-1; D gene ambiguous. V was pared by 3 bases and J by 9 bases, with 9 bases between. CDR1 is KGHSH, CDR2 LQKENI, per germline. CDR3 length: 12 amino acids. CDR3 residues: CASSPSRFEQFF. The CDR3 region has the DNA TGTGCCAGCTCACCTTCCAGGTTTGAGCAGTTCTTC.

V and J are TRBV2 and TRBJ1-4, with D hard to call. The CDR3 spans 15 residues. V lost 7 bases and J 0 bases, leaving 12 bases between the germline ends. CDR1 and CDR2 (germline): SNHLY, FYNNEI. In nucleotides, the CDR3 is TGTGCCAGCATCCGGGAGGCCGCAACTAATGAAAAACTGTTTTTT. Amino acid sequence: CASIREAATNEKLFF.

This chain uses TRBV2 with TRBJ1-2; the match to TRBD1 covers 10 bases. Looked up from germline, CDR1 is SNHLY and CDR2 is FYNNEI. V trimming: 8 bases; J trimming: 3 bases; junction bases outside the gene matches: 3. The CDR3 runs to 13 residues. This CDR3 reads CASGQGVDYGYTF. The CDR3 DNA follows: TGTGCCAGCGGACAGGGGGTGGACTATGGCTACACCTTC. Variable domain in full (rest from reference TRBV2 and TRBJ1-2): EPEVTQTPSHQVTQMGQEVILRCVPISNHLYFYWYRQILGQKVEFLVSFYNNEISEKSEIFDDQFSVERPDGSNFTLKIRSTKLEDSAMYFCASGQGVDYGYTFGSGTRLTVV.

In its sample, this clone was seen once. The CDR3 nucleotides read TGCAGCGTTCGACTAGACAGGGACCGATACAATGAGCAGTTCTTC. This codes for CSVRLDRDRYNEQFF. The chain links TRBV29-1 to TRBJ2-1; perhaps TRBD1 as D (7 bases). V lost 5 bases and J 4 bases, leaving 18 bases between the germline ends. The germline gives CDR1 SQVTM, CDR2 ANQGSEA. This CDR3 has 15 amino acids.

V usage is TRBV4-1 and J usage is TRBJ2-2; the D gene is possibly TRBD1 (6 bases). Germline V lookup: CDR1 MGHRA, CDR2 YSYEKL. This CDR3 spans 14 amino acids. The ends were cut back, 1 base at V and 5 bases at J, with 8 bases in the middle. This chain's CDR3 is CASSQVQGTGELFF. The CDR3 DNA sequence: TGCGCCAGCAGCCAAGTCCAGGGGACCGGGGAGCTGTTTTTT.